This entry features one T cell receptor beta chain sequence. TRB was amplified from roughly 250-500 ng of blood genomic DNA. This record comes from a study of T and B cells in COVID-19 patients. Study-wide background: Peripheral blood came from COVID-19 patients with active infection or after recovery. Of 20 active-infection patients, 11 to 12 were critically ill with mechanical ventilation or extracorporeal membrane oxygenation. Recovered patients mostly had mild to moderate COVID-19 managed as outpatients.

Trimming pared 1 base from V and 4 bases from J, leaving 16 bases between. This CDR3 is 16 amino acids long. Germline CDR1 is SGHVS and CDR2 is FNYEAQ. BIOMED2 TRB-A/B primer pools were used in multiplex TRB PCR. MiXCR, applied by TCRdb to the multiplex PCR reads, yields one record per CDR3 protein. Found here are thousands of distinct CDR3 sequences, 31% of them singletons; the top ten hold 20% to 25%. The TCR originated in a human donor with active COVID-19. The rearrangement links TRBV7-6 to TRBJ1-2, with D uncertain. The sequencing sample was made of blood. The CDR3 nucleotides are TGTGCCAGCAGCTTAGGCGAGTCGGTGGAGCTCTATGGCTACACCTTC. Its protein is CASSLGESVELYGYTF.